This paragraph covers one T cell receptor beta chain sequence. Its antigen remains unidentified. This specimen belongs to a study of a mutant IDH1 vaccine in newly diagnosed glioma. Overall study context: Earlier care involved radiotherapy, temozolomide, or both, and the majority received both. Visit V12 was at week 35; visit V13 was at week 47.

Findings and limits, study-wide: Pseudoprogression seemed unrelated to changes in top peripheral T cell clonotypes.

The time point denotes: week 47, end of study. Vaccination comprised doses that each held 300 ug of mutant IDH1 20-mer peptide, plus topical imiquimod. TCRdb's copy holds only in-frame clones and misses some; the assay was immunoSEQ multiplex PCR. The sample records over 45,000 clones, approximately 75% being singletons. The sequence was collected from a man aged 50 or older with glioma. The sequencing used PBMCs, collected from a glioma patient whose treatment included an IDH1 peptide vaccine.

Written as DNA, the CDR3 is TGCAGCGTTGCAGCGACGGACGGGGGGCCCCAGCATTTT. Its translation: CSVAATDGGPQHF. The chain has TRBV29-1 and TRBJ1-5, with D tentatively TRBD1 (5 bases). The germline V and J ends were trimmed by 4 bases and 9 bases, with 16 bases remaining between them. Germline V gives CDR1 SQVTM, CDR2 ANQGSEA. CDR3 size: 13 residues.